Each of the 20 T cell receptor beta chains below was sequenced from the same sample in a study of blood T cell repertoires in COVID-19. The protocol was immunoSEQ multiplex PCR, while the TCRdb copy is restricted to in-frame clones and leaves out a portion. Of a few hundred thousand clones in the sample, about 90% are singletons; the top ten hold under 2.5%. Sequences were obtained from peripheral blood. The receptors shown here come from a man in his forties with active or convalescent COVID-19.

This chain joins TRBV5-5 and TRBJ1-1, with D unclear. The CDR3 length is 16 residues. V was trimmed by 2 bases and J by 1 base, leaving 15 bases between them. CDR1 is SGHKS, CDR2 YYEKEE, per germline (reference sequence). As DNA, the CDR3 is TGTGCCAGCAGCTTTTCCGTCCAACAGAGGAACACTGAAGCTTTCTTT. Residues: CASSFSVQQRNTEAFF.

The J gene is TRBJ2-2, the V gene TRBV7-3, with 7 positions matching TRBD2. The CDR3 length is 13 residues. The junction had 5 bases not matched to a gene; V was cut back by 6 bases and J by 7 bases. Germline V lookup: CDR1 SGHTA, CDR2 FQGTGA. Here the CDR3 DNA reads TGTGCCAGCAGTTCAAGGGAGGGCGGGGAGCTGTTTTTT. This codes for CASSSREGGELFF.

This rearrangement joins TRBV20-1 to TRBJ2-1, with 8 positions matching TRBD1. CDR3 length: 11 amino acids. CDR1 is DFQATT and CDR2 is SNEGSKA in the germline V gene (reference sequence). The V segment lost 2 bases and the J segment 10 bases; nucleotides outside the gene matches: 1. CDR3 amino acids: CSARQGAEQFF. As DNA, the CDR3 is TGCAGTGCTAGACAGGGGGCGGAGCAGTTCTTC.

Details on this clone: Other DNA sequences in this sample translate to the same CDR3. V and J are TRBV9 and TRBJ2-1; 7 bases align to TRBD2. Germline-derived CDR1 and CDR2 are SGDLS and YYNGEE. Losses at the gene ends were 0 bases for V and 3 bases for J; bases not matched to a gene: 0. The CDR3 sequence is 14 residues long. CDR3 coding DNA: TGTGCCAGCAGCGTAGGCGGGGGCTACAATGAGCAGTTCTTC. It translates to CASSVGGGYNEQFF. Variable domain in full (rest from reference TRBV9 and TRBJ2-1): DSGVTQTPKHLITATGQRVTLRCSPRSGDLSVYWYQQSLDQGLQFLIQYYNGEERAKGNILERFSAQQFPDLHSELNLSSLELGDSALYFCASSVGGGYNEQFFGPGTRLTVL.

V gene TRBV7-9 combines with J gene TRBJ1-6; no clear D. Germline V gene data show CDR1 as SEHNR and CDR2 as FQNEAQ (reference sequence). V was pared by 6 bases and J by 11 bases, with 11 bases between. CDR3 length: 12 residues. The CDR3 DNA is TGTGCCAGCAGTTGGCCCGGGGCACCCCTCCACTTT. As protein: CASSWPGAPLHF.

In DNA, the CDR3 is TGTGCCAGCAGCCAAGCCGACTCTCGACCCACAGATACGCAGTATTTT. It specifies CASSQADSRPTDTQYF. The gene calls are TRBV4-2 and TRBJ2-3; no reliable D call. Germline loops: CDR1 LGHNA, CDR2 YNFKEQ. The CDR3 covers 16 residues. The V end was cut by 1 base, the J end by 2 bases, with 13 bases between.

The rearrangement links TRBV5-4 to TRBJ2-2; 13 bases match TRBD2. This CDR3 spans 17 amino acids. Germline-derived CDR1 and CDR2 are SGHNT and YYREEE (reference sequence). Trimming at V came to 3 bases and at J to 6 bases, leaving 8 bases not matched to a gene. The DNA for the CDR3 is TGTGCCAGCAGCTCCGGGACTAGCGGGATGGTGGCCGGGGAGCTGTTTTTT. Its translation is CASSSGTSGMVAGELFF.

This clone came up once. V gene TRBV13 combines with J gene TRBJ1-5, with D tentatively TRBD1 (5 bases). Trimming took 5 bases from V and 7 from J, leaving 9 bases between them. Germline loops: CDR1 PRHDT, CDR2 FYEKMQ (reference sequence). This CDR3 comprises 12 residues. CDR3 DNA sequence: TGTGCCAGCAGCCCAAAGGGGCAGCCCCAGCATTTT. Protein: CASSPKGQPQHF.

The chain carries TRBV6-5 and TRBJ2-3, with D maybe TRBD2 (6 bases). Germline CDR1 is MNHEY and CDR2 is SVGAGI. The CDR3 is 15 amino acids. The V gene lost 2 bases and the J gene lost 7 bases, with 16 bases spanning the gap. The CDR3 DNA reads as TGTGCCAGCAGTTACGGGTTAGCGGCCCCGAATACGCAGTATTTT. This codes for CASSYGLAAPNTQYF.

The chain has TRBV2 and TRBJ1-1; D is unresolved. CDR1 is SNHLY and CDR2 is FYNNEI in the germline V gene. V lost 7 bases to trimming and J lost 2 bases, with 20 bases between them. The CDR3 runs 16 residues. This CDR3 reads CASIGPGHNLNTEAFF. The CDR3 region has the DNA TGTGCCAGCATTGGGCCAGGCCATAACCTCAACACTGAAGCTTTCTTT.

V and J are TRBV3-1 (or the pseudogene TRBV3-2) and TRBJ2-1; D may be TRBD1 (6 bases). V was cut by 2 bases and J by 0 bases, with 8 bases left in between. CDR1 and CDR2 (germline): LGHDT, YNNKEL (reference sequence). The length of the CDR3 is 15 residues. Written as DNA, the CDR3 is TGTGCCAGCAGCCAACGACAGGACTCCTACAATGAGCAGTTCTTC. Translated, it gives CASSQRQDSYNEQFF.

This rearrangement joins TRBV2 to TRBJ1-4, with 7 positions matching TRBD1. This CDR3 has 14 residues. Unmatched junction bases numbered 3, after V lost 6 bases and J lost 2 bases. Per the germline V gene, CDR1 is SNHLY and CDR2 is FYNNEI. The CDR3 bases are TGTGCCAGCAGGGAGGGGGCGACTAATGAAAAACTGTTTTTT. The encoded protein is CASREGATNEKLFF.

This clone was counted once. The chain is built from TRBV4-1 and TRBJ1-3; the match to TRBD1 covers 7 bases. The CDR3 is 13 residues long. CDR1 is MGHRA, CDR2 YSYEKL, per germline. Trimming took 2 bases from V and 7 from J; bases not matched to a gene: 2. The CDR3 reads CASSQLQGNTIYF. In nucleotides, the CDR3 is TGCGCCAGCAGCCAACTACAGGGGAACACCATATATTTT.

V gene TRBV6-6 combines with J gene TRBJ1-1, with D possibly matching TRBD1 (6 bases). V dropped 1 base and J dropped 3 bases, with 9 bases sitting between them. The CDR3 is made up of 14 amino acids. Per the germline V gene, CDR1 is MNHNY and CDR2 is SVGAGI (reference sequence). DNA for the CDR3: TGTGCCAGCAGTTACTTCACAGGGCACACTGAAGCTTTCTTT. The encoded protein is CASSYFTGHTEAFF.

This chain joins TRBV27 and TRBJ2-1; TRBD1 agrees at 9 bases. Unmatched junction bases numbered 8, after V lost 5 bases and J lost 15 bases. Germline CDR1 and CDR2: MNHEY and SMNVEV (reference sequence). This CDR3 has 12 residues. CDR3 sequence reads: CASSPRDRVMFF. Written as DNA, the CDR3 is TGTGCCAGCAGTCCCCGGGACAGGGTGATGTTCTTC.

V usage is TRBV4-1 and J usage is TRBJ2-2; 12 bases are a match to TRBD1. Germline values: CDR1 MGHRA, CDR2 YSYEKL. CDR3 length: 17 amino acids. Germline trimming cut 4 bases from V and 6 bases from J; bases unmatched to any gene: 9. CDR3 coding DNA: TGCGCCAGCAGCCTGAGCCGGGACAGGGGGCGGTCCGGGGAGCTGTTTTTT. Its protein is CASSLSRDRGRSGELFF.

The rearrangement uses TRBV28 and TRBJ1-1, with TRBD1 matching 8 bases. The CDR3 has 15 amino acids. CDR1 MDHEN and CDR2 SYDVKM come from the germline V gene. The V and J ends lost 6 bases and 1 base, in that order; junction bases with no gene match: 7. The DNA for the CDR3 is TGTGCCAGCAGCCCCAGGGGGCCCGGGAACACTGAAGCTTTCTTT. Translated, it gives CASSPRGPGNTEAFF. Full variable domain (outside the CDR3, taken from reference TRBV28 and TRBJ1-1): DVKVTQSSRYLVKRTGEKVFLECVQDMDHENMFWYRQDPGLGLRLIYFSYDVKMKEKGDIPEGYSVSREKKERFSLILESASTNQTSMYLCASSPRGPGNTEAFFGQGTRLTVV.

This clone was seen a few times. The J gene is TRBJ2-2, the V gene TRBV7-2; 7 nucleotides match TRBD2. Unmatched junction bases numbered 10, after V lost 0 bases and J lost 6 bases. Germline CDR1 reads SGHTA; CDR2 reads FQGNSA. The CDR3 length is 17 residues. CDR3 in DNA: TGTGCCAGCAGCTTAGCCCTGCGCGGGGGTACCGCCGGGGAGCTGTTTTTT. Protein: CASSLALRGGTAGELFF.

Only one count was recorded for this clone. This CDR3 is CASSLTRPSGNTIYF. Written as DNA, the CDR3 is TGTGCCAGCAGCCTAACCAGGCCCTCTGGAAACACCATATATTTT. This chain uses TRBV4-2 with TRBJ1-3; D is undetermined. The V and J ends lost 4 bases and 0 bases respectively, with 10 bases between them. This CDR3 has 15 residues. CDR1 is LGHNA, CDR2 YNFKEQ, per germline.

The chain links TRBV13 to TRBJ2-2; 9 bases fit TRBD1. Germline V gene sequence: CDR1 PRHDT, CDR2 FYEKMQ (reference sequence). The V gene end was trimmed by 4 bases and the J gene end by 6 bases; junction bases not matched to a gene: 6. CDR3 size: 15 residues. In nucleotides, the CDR3 is TGTGCCAGCAGCTCCGGACAGGGGTGGGCCGGGGAGCTGTTTTTT. Its protein is CASSSGQGWAGELFF.